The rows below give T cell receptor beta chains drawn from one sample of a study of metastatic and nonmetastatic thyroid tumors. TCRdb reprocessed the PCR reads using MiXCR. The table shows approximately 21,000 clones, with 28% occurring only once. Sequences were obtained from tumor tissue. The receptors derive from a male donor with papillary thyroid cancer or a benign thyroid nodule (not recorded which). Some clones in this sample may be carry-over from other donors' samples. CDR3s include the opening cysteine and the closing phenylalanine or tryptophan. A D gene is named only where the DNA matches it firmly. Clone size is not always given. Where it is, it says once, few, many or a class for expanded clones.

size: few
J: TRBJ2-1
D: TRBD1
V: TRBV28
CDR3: CASSPGQGPSSYNEQFF
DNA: TGTGCCAGCAGCCCGGGACAGGGCCCTAGCTCCTACAATGAGCAGTTCTTC

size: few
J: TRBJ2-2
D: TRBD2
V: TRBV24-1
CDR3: CATSDTSGSSIRELFF
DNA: TGTGCCACCAGTGATACTAGCGGGAGTAGCATCCGGGAGCTGTTTTTT

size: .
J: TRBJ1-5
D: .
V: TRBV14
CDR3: CASSHGGSRAQHF
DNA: TGTGCCAGCAGCCACGGGGGGTCTAGGGCCCAGCATTTT

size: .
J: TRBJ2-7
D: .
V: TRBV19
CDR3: CASSTRDGSYEQYF
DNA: TGTGCCAGTAGTACACGGGACGGCTCCTACGAGCAGTACTTC

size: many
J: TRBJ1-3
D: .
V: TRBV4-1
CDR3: CASSQDRGGAGNTIYF
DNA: TGCGCCAGCAGCCAAGATAGAGGAGGAGCTGGAAACACCATATATTTT

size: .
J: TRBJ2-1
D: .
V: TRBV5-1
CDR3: CASRQANEQFF
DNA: TGCGCCAGCAGACAGGCGAATGAGCAGTTCTTC

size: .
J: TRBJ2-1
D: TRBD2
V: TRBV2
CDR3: CASSEGEGLARHEQFF
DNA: TGTGCCAGCAGTGAAGGAGAGGGACTAGCGCGGCATGAGCAGTTCTTC

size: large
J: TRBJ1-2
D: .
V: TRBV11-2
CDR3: CASTLLGVGYTF
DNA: TGTGCCAGCACCCTATTGGGGGTTGGCTACACCTTC

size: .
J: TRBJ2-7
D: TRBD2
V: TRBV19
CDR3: CASSMGTSGGYEQYF
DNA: TGTGCCAGTAGTATGGGGACTAGCGGGGGTTACGAGCAGTACTTC

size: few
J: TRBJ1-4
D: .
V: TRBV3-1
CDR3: CASSQNPLRGGEKLFF
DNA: TGTGCCAGCAGCCAAAACCCCCTCAGGGGCGGAGAAAAACTGTTTTTT

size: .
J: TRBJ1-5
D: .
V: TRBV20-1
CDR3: CSARDPWGEGGLNQPQHF
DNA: TGCAGTGCTAGAGATCCATGGGGCGAAGGCGGGCTCAATCAGCCCCAGCATTTT

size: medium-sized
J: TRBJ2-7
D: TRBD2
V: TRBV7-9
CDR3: CASSFSSGREQYF
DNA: TGTGCCAGCAGCTTCTCTAGCGGGAGAGAGCAGTACTTC

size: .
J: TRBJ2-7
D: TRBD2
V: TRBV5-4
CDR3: CASSLPGSGRASYQQYF
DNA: TGTGCCAGCAGCTTGCCCGGTAGCGGGAGGGCCTCCTACCAGCAGTACTTC

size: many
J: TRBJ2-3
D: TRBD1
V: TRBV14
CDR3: CASSLRRQGPADTQYF
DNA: TGTGCCAGCAGCCTTCGACGACAGGGTCCGGCAGATACGCAGTATTTT

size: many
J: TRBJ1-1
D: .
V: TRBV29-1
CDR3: CSVAANTEAFF
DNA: TGCAGCGTAGCAGCGAACACTGAAGCTTTCTTT

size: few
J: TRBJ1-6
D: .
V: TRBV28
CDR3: CATMDGRDSPLHF
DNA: TGTGCCACCATGGACGGGAGGGATTCACCCCTCCACTTT

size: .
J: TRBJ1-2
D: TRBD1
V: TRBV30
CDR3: CAWSRQGGDGYTF
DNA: TGTGCCTGGAGTCGGCAGGGGGGTGATGGCTACACCTTC

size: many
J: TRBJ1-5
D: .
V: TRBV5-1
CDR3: CASSLEGGDQPQHF
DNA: TGCGCCAGCAGCTTGGAGGGGGGGGATCAGCCCCAGCATTTT

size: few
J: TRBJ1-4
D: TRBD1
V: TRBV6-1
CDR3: CASSWTGTSEKLFF
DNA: TGTGCCAGCAGCTGGACAGGGACGAGTGAAAAACTGTTTTTT

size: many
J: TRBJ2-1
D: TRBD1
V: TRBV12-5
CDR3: CASGFGTGPRNEQFF
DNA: TGTGCTAGTGGTTTTGGGACAGGGCCTCGCAATGAGCAGTTCTTC

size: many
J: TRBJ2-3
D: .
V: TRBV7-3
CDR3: CASSLWARGTDTQYF
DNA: TGTGCCAGCAGCTTATGGGCGAGGGGCACAGATACGCAGTATTTT

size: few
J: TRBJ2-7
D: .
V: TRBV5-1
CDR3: CASSLWVNKTYEQYF
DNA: TGCGCCAGCAGCTTGTGGGTAAATAAGACCTACGAGCAGTACTTC

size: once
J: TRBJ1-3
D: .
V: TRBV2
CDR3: CASSLMGGGPGNTIYF
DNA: TGTGCCAGCAGCCTAATGGGTGGAGGCCCTGGAAACACCATATATTTT

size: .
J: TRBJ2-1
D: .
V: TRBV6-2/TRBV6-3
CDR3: CASSYLFSVGNEQFF
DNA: TGTGCCAGCAGTTACCTTTTCTCGGTCGGGAATGAGCAGTTCTTC

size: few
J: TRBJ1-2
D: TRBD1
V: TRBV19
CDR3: CASSKAQGAGYGYTF
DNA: TGTGCCAGTAGTAAAGCACAGGGGGCTGGCTATGGCTACACCTTC

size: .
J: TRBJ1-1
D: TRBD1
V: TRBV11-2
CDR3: CASSSRGRGPEAFF
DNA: TGTGCCAGCAGCTCCCGGGGCAGGGGGCCTGAAGCTTTCTTT